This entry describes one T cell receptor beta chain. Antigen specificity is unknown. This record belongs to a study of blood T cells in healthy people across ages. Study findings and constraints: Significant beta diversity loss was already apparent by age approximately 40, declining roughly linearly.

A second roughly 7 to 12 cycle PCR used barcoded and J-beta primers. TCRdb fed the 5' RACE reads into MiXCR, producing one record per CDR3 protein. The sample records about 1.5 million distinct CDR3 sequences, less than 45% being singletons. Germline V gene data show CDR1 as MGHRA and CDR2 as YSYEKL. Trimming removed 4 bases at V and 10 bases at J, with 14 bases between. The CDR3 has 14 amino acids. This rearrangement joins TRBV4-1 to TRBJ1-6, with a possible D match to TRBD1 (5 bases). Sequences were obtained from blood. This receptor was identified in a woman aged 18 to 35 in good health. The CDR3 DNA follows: TGCGCCAGCAGCCCGCCTCCCGGGACCTCACCCCTCCACTTT. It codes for CASSPPPGTSPLHF.